This T cell receptor (beta chain) was observed in a study of blood T cell repertoires in COVID-19. The overall study: Samples taken during acute and convalescent COVID-19 were collected in the United States, Italy and Spain. The cDNA or gDNA used as material had been derived from T cells, B-cell-depleted T cells, or PBMCs.

The germline V gene encodes CDR1 LNHNV and CDR2 YYDKDF (reference sequence). This CDR3 has 13 residues. Trimming cost V 3 bases and J 7 bases, with 12 bases left between them. Only in-frame clones appear in the TCRdb table, and some are missing; sequencing was by immunoSEQ multiplex PCR. The sample carries 350,000 to 400,000 clones, approximately 88% recorded once. Participants spanned ages 18 to 89 years and resided in about 25 US areas. Cohort placement rested on clinical history that participants reported themselves. This TCR derives from a woman in her 30s with acute COVID-19. V gene TRBV15 combines with J gene TRBJ1-1; a weak D match, TRBD1 (5 bases). Specimen: PBMCs or T cells enriched from blood (not recorded which). DNA of the CDR3: TGTGCCACCAGCAGGGGAGGGGTTTTTGAAGCTTTCTTT. Protein: CATSRGGVFEAFF.